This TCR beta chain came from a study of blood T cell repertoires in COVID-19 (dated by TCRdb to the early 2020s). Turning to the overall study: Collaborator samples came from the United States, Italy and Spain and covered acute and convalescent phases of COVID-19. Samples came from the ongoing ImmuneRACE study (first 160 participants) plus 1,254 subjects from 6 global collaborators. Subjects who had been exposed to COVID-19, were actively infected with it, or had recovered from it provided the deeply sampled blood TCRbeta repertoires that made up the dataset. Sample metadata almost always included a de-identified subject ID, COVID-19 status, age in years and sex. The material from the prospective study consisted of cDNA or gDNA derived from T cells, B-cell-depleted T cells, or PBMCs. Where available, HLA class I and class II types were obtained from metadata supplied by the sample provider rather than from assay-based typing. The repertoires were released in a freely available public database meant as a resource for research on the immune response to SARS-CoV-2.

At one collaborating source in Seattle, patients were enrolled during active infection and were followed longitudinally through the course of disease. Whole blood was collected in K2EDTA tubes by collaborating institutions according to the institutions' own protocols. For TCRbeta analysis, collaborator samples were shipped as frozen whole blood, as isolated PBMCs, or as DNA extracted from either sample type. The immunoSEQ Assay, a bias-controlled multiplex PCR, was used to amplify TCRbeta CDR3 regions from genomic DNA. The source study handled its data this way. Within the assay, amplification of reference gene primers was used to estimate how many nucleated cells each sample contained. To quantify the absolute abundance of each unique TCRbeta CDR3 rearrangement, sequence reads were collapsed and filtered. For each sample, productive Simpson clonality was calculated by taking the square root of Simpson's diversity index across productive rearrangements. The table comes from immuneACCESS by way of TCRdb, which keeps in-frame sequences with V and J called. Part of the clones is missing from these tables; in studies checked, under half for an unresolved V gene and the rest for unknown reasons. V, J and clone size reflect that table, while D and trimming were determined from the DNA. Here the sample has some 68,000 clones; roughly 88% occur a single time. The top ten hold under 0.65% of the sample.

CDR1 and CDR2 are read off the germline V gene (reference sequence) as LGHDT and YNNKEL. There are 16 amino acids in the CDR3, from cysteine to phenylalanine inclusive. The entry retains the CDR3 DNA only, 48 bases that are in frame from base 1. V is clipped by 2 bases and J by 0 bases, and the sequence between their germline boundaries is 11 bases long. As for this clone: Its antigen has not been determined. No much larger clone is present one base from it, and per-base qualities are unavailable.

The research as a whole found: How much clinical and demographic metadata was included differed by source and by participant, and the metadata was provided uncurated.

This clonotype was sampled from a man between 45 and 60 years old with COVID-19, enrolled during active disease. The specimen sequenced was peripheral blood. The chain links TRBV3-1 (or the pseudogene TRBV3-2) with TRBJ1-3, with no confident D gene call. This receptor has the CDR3 CASSQPLSLSGNTIYF. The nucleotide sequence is TGTGCCAGCAGCCAACCCCTTTCCCTCTCTGGAAACACCATATATTTT.